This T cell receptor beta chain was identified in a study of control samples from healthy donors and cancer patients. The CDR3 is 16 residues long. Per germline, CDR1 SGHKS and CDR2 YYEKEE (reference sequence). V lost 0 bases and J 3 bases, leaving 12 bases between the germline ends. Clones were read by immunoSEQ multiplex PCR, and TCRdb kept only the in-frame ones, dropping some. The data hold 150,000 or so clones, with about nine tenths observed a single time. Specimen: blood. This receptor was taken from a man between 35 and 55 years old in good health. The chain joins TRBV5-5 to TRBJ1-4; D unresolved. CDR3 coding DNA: TGTGCCAGCAGCTTGGCGTGGAGGGCCGCTAATGAAAAACTGTTTTTT. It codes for CASSLAWRAANEKLFF.